This TCR beta chain comes out of a study of T-cell reconstitution after alpha-beta-depleted transplantation in children (dated by TCRdb to the mid-2010s). A note on the overall study: The study quantitatively tracked T-cell immune reconstitution after TCRalphabeta/CD19-depleted allogeneic hematopoietic cell transplantation in children using TCR repertoire profiling.

Inclusive of the bounding cysteine and phenylalanine, the CDR3 is 13 residues long. Only CDR3 DNA is held: 39 bases, read in frame from base 1. The germline V gene yields ENHRY for CDR1 and SYGVKD for CDR2. The junction shows trimming of 3 bases on V and 0 bases on J, plus 3 bases between the germline ends. General findings and caveats noted by the study authors: Over the following months the frequencies of hyperexpanded clones went down, and after one year T-cell counts and TCRbeta diversity were mostly credited to newly produced T cells. In some patients, the high TCRbeta diversity seen at day 60 was put down to recipient T cells and intrathymic progenitors that had survived conditioning. Apparently early alphabetaT-cell count recovery about two months after transplant reportedly relied on only several hundred rapidly expanded clones derived from non-depleted graft cells.

This clonotype has only a few counts. Its antigen is unknown. Base quality data are lacking; no much larger clone is found one base away. Interpreted using the paper, the treatment or condition label stands for: allogeneic hematopoietic cell transplantation with graft depleted of TCRalphabeta T cells and CD19 B cells. Transplant recipients were children who received TCRalphabeta/CD19-depleted allogeneic hematopoietic cell grafts. Library preparation employed PCR. Sequencing instrument: Illumina HiSeq 2500. TCR library preparation used molecular barcoding, with unique molecular identifiers applied to normalize quantification of the TCRbeta repertoire. In TCRdb, the public reads were trimmed at Q25 with fastp and aligned with MiXCR, with productive beta chains retained. When rows share a CDR3 protein, they turn into one entry using the most common DNA and genes. For this sample there are a few hundred thousand distinct CDR3 sequences; over 10% appear just once. The ten largest account for over 2% of the sample.

The clonotype was recovered from a male patient younger than 18 who had a stem cell transplant for acute myeloid leukemia, so the T cells may come from the graft donor. The V gene is TRBV10-3 and the J gene is TRBJ1-5, with the D gene not confidently named. Specimen: PBMCs, mostly from graft donor cells, collected 360 days after TCRalphabeta/CD19-depleted stem cell transplant. The nucleotides read TGTGCCATCAGTGAAAGTAGCAATCAGCCCCAGCATTTT. The resulting protein is CAISESSNQPQHF.